The clone carrying this TCR beta chain was seen at least ten times. Its target is unknown. This specimen comes from a study of blood T cells in healthy people across ages. Study-wide results and limits: Greater diversity and more naive CD4+ cells were seen in long-lived donors than in aged donors. Observed TCR beta diversity per million T cells went down as age went up. This fall followed a roughly linear course with age.

Then a second PCR, running about 7 to 11 cycles, was carried out with a sample-barcoded 5' primer and a J-beta primer mix. Via MiXCR, TCRdb re-called the 5' RACE reads, giving one row per CDR3 protein. Of fewer than 900,000 distinct CDR3 sequences listed, 36% are singletons. The sequenced sample was blood. The clonotype comes from a young man in good health.

CDR3 residues: CATSDWGTNEQFF. CDR3 in DNA: TGTGCCACCAGCGATTGGGGAACTAATGAGCAGTTCTTC. The chain combines TRBV15 with TRBJ2-1; D unresolved. V was shortened by 5 bases and J by 7 bases, with 12 bases between the two germline ends. The CDR3 totals 13 residues. CDR1 and CDR2 from the germline V gene are LNHNV and YYDKDF (reference sequence). The full variable domain, with the rest looked up from reference TRBV15 and TRBJ2-1, is DAMVIQNPRYQVTQFGKPVTLSCSQTLNHNVMYWYQQKSSQAPKLLFHYYDKDFNNEADTPDNFQSRRPNTSFCFLDIRSPGLGDTAMYLCATSDWGTNEQFFGPGTRLTVL.